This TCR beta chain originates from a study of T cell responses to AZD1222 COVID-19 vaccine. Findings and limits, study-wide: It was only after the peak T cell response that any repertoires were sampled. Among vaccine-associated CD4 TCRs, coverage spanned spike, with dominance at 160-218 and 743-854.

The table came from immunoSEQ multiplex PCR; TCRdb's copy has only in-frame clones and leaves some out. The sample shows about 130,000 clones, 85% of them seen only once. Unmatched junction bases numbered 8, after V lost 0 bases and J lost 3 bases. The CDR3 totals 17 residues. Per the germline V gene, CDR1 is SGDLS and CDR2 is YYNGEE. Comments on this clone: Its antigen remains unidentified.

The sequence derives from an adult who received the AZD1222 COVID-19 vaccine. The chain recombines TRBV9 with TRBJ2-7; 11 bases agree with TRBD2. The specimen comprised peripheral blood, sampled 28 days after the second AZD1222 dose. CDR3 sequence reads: CASSVGAAGTSGYEQYF. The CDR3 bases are TGTGCCAGCAGCGTAGGAGCCGCGGGGACTAGCGGCTACGAGCAGTACTTC.